A selection of T cell receptor beta chains follows, all from one sample in a study of blood T cell repertoires in COVID-19. Only in-frame clones appear in the TCRdb table, and some are missing; sequencing was by immunoSEQ multiplex PCR. Of over 300,000 clones listed, 70% to 90% are singletons. Source material: PBMCs or T cells enriched from blood (not recorded which). These receptors all come from a woman younger than 45 who had recovered from COVID-19. The CDR3 runs from the conserved cysteine through the conserved F or W. The D gene is left open where the match is weak. Some rows mark clone size as missing; the rest say once, few, many or name a class of expanded clone.

13,TRBV24-1,TRBJ2-1,NA,NA,CATMKEGYNEQFF,TGTGCCACCATGAAGGAGGGTTACAATGAGCAGTTCTTC
15,TRBV9,TRBJ2-2,TRBD1,NA,CASSGGQGNTGELFF,TGTGCCAGCAGCGGCGGACAGGGGAACACCGGGGAGCTGTTTTTT
15,TRBV2,TRBJ2-4,TRBD1,NA,CASRENRGDKNIQYF,TGTGCCAGCAGGGAGAACAGGGGAGACAAAAACATTCAGTACTTC
15,TRBV12-5,TRBJ2-3,TRBD1,NA,CASGLEGQRTDTQYF,TGTGCTAGTGGTTTGGAGGGACAGCGCACAGATACGCAGTATTTT
13,TRBV3-1/TRBV3-2,TRBJ1-2,NA,NA,CASSQQGNYGYTF,TGTGCCAGCAGCCAACAGGGGAACTATGGCTACACCTTC
15,TRBV9,TRBJ2-2,NA,NA,CASSVRGSAPGELFF,TGTGCCAGCAGCGTTAGGGGGTCGGCACCCGGGGAGCTGTTTTTT
13,TRBV15,TRBJ2-3,NA,NA,CATSREVTVTQYF,TGTGCCACCAGCAGAGAGGTTACAGTTACGCAGTATTTT
14,TRBV19,TRBJ1-4,NA,NA,CASRRRGAGEKLFF,TGTGCCAGCCGCCGCCGGGGGGCAGGTGAAAAACTGTTTTTT
15,TRBV4-2,TRBJ2-7,TRBD1,NA,CASSQGQGVSYEQYF,TGTGCCAGCAGCCAAGGACAGGGGGTCTCCTACGAGCAGTACTTC
17,TRBV3-1/TRBV3-2,TRBJ2-7,TRBD1,NA,CASSPSRDRGFPYEQYF,TGTGCCAGCAGCCCGTCCCGGGACAGGGGGTTTCCCTACGAGCAGTACTTC
15,TRBV5-1,TRBJ1-2,NA,NA,CASSWENRRNYGYTF,TGCGCCAGCAGCTGGGAAAACAGGCGAAACTATGGCTACACCTTC
12,TRBV10-1,TRBJ1-1,NA,NA,CASIDRDTEAFF,TGCGCCAGCATAGACCGGGACACCGAAGCTTTCTTT
15,TRBV19,TRBJ1-4,NA,NA,CASMGRRRENEKLFF,TGTGCCAGTATGGGTAGGAGGAGGGAAAATGAAAAACTGTTTTTT
17,TRBV7-9,TRBJ1-4,TRBD1,NA,CASTFWGTGRTNEKLFF,TGTGCCAGCACCTTCTGGGGGACAGGGAGGACTAATGAAAAACTGTTTTTT
13,TRBV5-4,TRBJ2-3,NA,NA,CASSLGSGDTQYF,TGTGCCAGCAGCTTGGGTTCGGGAGATACGCAGTATTTT
12,TRBV5-4,TRBJ1-1,NA,few,CATGVWNTEAFF,TGTGCCACAGGGGTTTGGAACACTGAAGCTTTCTTT
15,TRBV19,TRBJ2-7,TRBD1,NA,CASSPGQGISYEQYF,TGTGCCAGTAGCCCTGGACAGGGGATCTCCTACGAGCAGTACTTC
11,TRBV2,TRBJ1-6,NA,NA,CASTSNSPLHF,TGTGCCAGCACCAGTAATTCACCCCTCCACTTT
14,TRBV3-1/TRBV3-2,TRBJ1-1,NA,NA,CASSQDFRNTEAFF,TGTGCCAGCAGCCAAGATTTCAGGAACACTGAAGCTTTCTTT
15,TRBV10-1,TRBJ1-1,NA,NA,CASSESLGARTEAFF,TGCGCCAGCAGTGAGTCTCTGGGGGCGCGCACTGAAGCTTTCTTT
16,TRBV10-3,TRBJ2-7,NA,once,CAISESWHDFSYEQYF,TGTGCCATCAGTGAGTCATGGCATGATTTCTCCTACGAGCAGTACTTC
16,TRBV14,TRBJ1-6,NA,few,CASSQLTGTYNSPLHF,TGTGCCAGCAGCCAACTTACCGGGACCTATAATTCACCCCTCCACTTT
13,TRBV7-9,TRBJ1-6,NA,NA,CASSVEGASPLHF,TGTGCCAGCAGCGTGGAGGGTGCTTCACCCCTCCACTTT
15,TRBV19,TRBJ1-4,NA,few,CASSIRQATNEKLFF,TGTGCCAGTAGTATAAGACAGGCAACTAATGAAAAACTGTTTTTT
14,TRBV5-1,TRBJ2-5,NA,few,CASSPGTQQETQYF,TGCGCCAGCAGCCCAGGGACACAACAAGAGACCCAGTACTTC
15,TRBV11-1,TRBJ2-1,TRBD1,NA,CASSLEDRAYNEQFF,TGTGCCAGCAGCTTGGAGGACAGGGCCTACAATGAGCAGTTCTTC
13,TRBV11-2,TRBJ1-3,NA,NA,CASSLVIGNTIYF,TGTGCCAGCAGCTTAGTAATCGGAAACACCATATATTTT
13,TRBV30,TRBJ1-5,TRBD1,NA,CAWSTGVSQPQHF,TGTGCCTGGTCGACAGGGGTTAGTCAGCCCCAGCATTTT
14,TRBV19,TRBJ1-5,NA,NA,CATHPGSSNQPQHF,TGTGCCACCCACCCAGGGTCTAGCAATCAGCCCCAGCATTTT
15,TRBV30,TRBJ1-2,NA,NA,CAWSPLQGPNYGYTF,TGTGCCTGGAGTCCACTACAGGGCCCTAACTATGGCTACACCTTC
14,TRBV4-1,TRBJ1-1,NA,NA,CASSQDVMNTEAFF,TGCGCCAGCAGCCAAGATGTAATGAACACTGAAGCTTTCTTT
8,TRBV21-1,TRBJ1-1,NA,few,CASSKAGF,TGTGCCAGCAGCAAAGCCGGCTTT
16,TRBV7-2,TRBJ1-6,NA,NA,CASSLAGVASGSPLHF,TGTGCCAGCAGCTTAGCCGGGGTCGCTTCAGGTTCACCCCTCCACTTT
14,TRBV7-9,TRBJ1-1,TRBD1,NA,CASSLTGVIAEAFF,TGTGCCAGCAGCCTCACAGGGGTGATTGCGGAAGCTTTCTTT
16,TRBV7-3,TRBJ1-1,NA,once,CASFEKGLRGNTEAFF,TGTGCCAGCTTCGAAAAGGGGCTGCGAGGGAACACTGAAGCTTTCTTT
13,TRBV5-8,TRBJ1-2,NA,NA,CASSLRRSYGYTF,TGTGCCAGCAGCTTAAGACGGAGCTATGGCTACACCTTC
15,TRBV3-1/TRBV3-2,TRBJ1-2,NA,NA,CASSQGQGSNYGYTF,TGTGCCAGCAGCCAGGGGCAGGGCTCTAACTATGGCTACACCTTC
14,TRBV6-5,TRBJ1-4,NA,NA,CASSRGGSNEKLFF,TGTGCCAGCAGCAGGGGCGGATCTAATGAAAAACTGTTTTTT
16,TRBV15,TRBJ2-1,TRBD2,NA,CATSRDLGTRSDEQFF,TGTGCCACCAGCAGAGATTTAGGGACTAGGAGCGATGAGCAGTTCTTC
16,TRBV9,TRBJ1-4,TRBD1,few,CASSIGGTGGDEKLFF,TGTGCCAGCAGCATCGGCGGGACAGGGGGCGACGAAAAACTGTTTTTT
13,TRBV27,TRBJ1-6,NA,NA,CASSLLGDSPLHF,TGTGCCAGCAGTTTATTAGGGGATTCACCCCTCCACTTT
16,TRBV2,TRBJ2-7,TRBD1,NA,CASRFSGNRGSYEQYF,TGTGCCAGCAGGTTTTCTGGGAACAGGGGCTCCTACGAGCAGTACTTC
14,TRBV10-3,TRBJ2-5,NA,NA,CAISESGGTETQYF,TGTGCCATCAGTGAGTCCGGAGGGACAGAGACCCAGTACTTC
13,TRBV6-5,TRBJ1-5,NA,NA,CASNHELNQPQHF,TGTGCCAGCAACCACGAGCTCAATCAGCCCCAGCATTTT
18,TRBV11-2,TRBJ2-5,NA,NA,CASSLVAVVGRGQETQYF,TGTGCCAGCAGCTTAGTGGCAGTGGTGGGCAGGGGTCAAGAGACCCAGTACTTC
15,TRBV3-1/TRBV3-2,TRBJ1-5,NA,NA,CASSQGRTVNQPQHF,TGTGCCAGCAGCCAAGGTCGGACAGTCAATCAGCCCCAGCATTTT
12,TRBV10-3,TRBJ1-1,NA,NA,CAISEAGTEAFF,TGTGCCATCAGTGAAGCGGGAACTGAAGCTTTCTTT
19,TRBV6-2/TRBV6-3,TRBJ2-2,TRBD2,NA,CASSAQPPGLAGLTGELFF,TGTGCCAGCAGTGCCCAGCCCCCGGGACTAGCGGGGCTCACCGGGGAGCTGTTTTTT
13,TRBV12-3/TRBV12-4,TRBJ2-2,TRBD1,NA,CATRQGWTGELFF,TGTGCCACAAGACAGGGGTGGACCGGGGAGCTGTTTTTT
14,TRBV30,TRBJ1-6,NA,NA,CACRVPGNNSPLHF,TGTGCCTGCCGCGTCCCAGGGAATAATTCACCCCTCCACTTT
14,TRBV29-1,TRBJ2-1,NA,NA,CSGRGGARTNEQFF,TGCAGCGGGCGTGGGGGGGCGAGAACCAATGAGCAGTTCTTC
13,TRBV29-1,TRBJ2-4,NA,NA,CSVLPGHEDIQYF,TGCAGCGTCCTACCGGGACACGAAGACATTCAGTACTTC
16,TRBV5-1,TRBJ2-3,NA,NA,CASSLGGGAPTDTQYF,TGCGCCAGCAGCTTGGGAGGTGGGGCCCCCACAGATACGCAGTATTTT
12,TRBV2,TRBJ1-4,NA,once,CASKGWDEKLFF,TGTGCCAGCAAGGGGTGGGATGAAAAACTGTTTTTT
15,TRBV4-1,TRBJ1-1,NA,NA,CASSQRTGMNTEAFF,TGCGCCAGCAGCCAACGGACCGGGATGAACACTGAAGCTTTCTTT
12,TRBV29-1,TRBJ2-3,NA,once,CSVAGAPDTQYF,TGCAGCGTTGCAGGGGCCCCAGATACGCAGTATTTT
14,TRBV9,TRBJ1-1,NA,NA,CASSVGSGTEEAFF,TGTGCCAGCAGCGTAGGATCCGGGACTGAAGAAGCTTTCTTT
13,TRBV3-1/TRBV3-2,TRBJ1-2,NA,NA,CASSQEGRRGYTF,TGTGCCAGCAGCCAAGAAGGGAGACGAGGCTACACCTTC